These 22 T cell receptor beta chains were all obtained from the same sample, sequenced in a study of cytomegalovirus exposure and HLA in healthy donors. Amplification used 60 Vbeta primers and 13 Jbeta primers. Using immunoSEQ multiplex PCR, the repertoire was profiled, and TCRdb retains in-frame clones only, with some absent. The data hold more than 110,000 clones, with about 71% observed a single time. Source material: PBMCs. These receptors came from a woman aged 55-69 years in good health and CMV-seropositive.

This rearrangement joins TRBV5-1 to TRBJ2-5, with 12 bases aligning to TRBD2. The ends lost 4 bases at V and 1 base at J; junction bases unmatched: 2. CDR1 and CDR2 (germline): SGHRS, YFSETQ. The CDR3 runs 15 residues. This CDR3 reads CASSRGLAGQETQYF. The CDR3 DNA reads TGCGCCAGCAGCCGGGGACTAGCGGGCCAAGAGACCCAGTACTTC. Full variable domain (rest looked up from reference TRBV5-1 and TRBJ2-5): KAGVTQTPRYLIKTRGQQVTLSCSPISGHRSVSWYQQTPGQGLQFLFEYFSETQRNKGNFPGRFSGRQFSNSRSEMNVSTLELGDSALYLCASSRGLAGQETQYFGPGTRLLVL.

The chain combines TRBV6-4 with TRBJ2-3; possibly TRBD2 for D (6 bases). Trimming took off 3 bases at V and 4 bases at J, with 17 bases between the two ends. The CDR3 is made up of 16 amino acids. Germline V CDR1 and CDR2: MRHNA, SNTAGT. The CDR3 region is CASSDRSSGRADTQYF. CDR3 sequence (DNA): TGTGCCAGCAGTGATCGGAGTAGCGGTCGGGCAGATACGCAGTATTTT.

The chain uses TRBV21-1 and TRBJ1-1. TRBV21-1 is marked as a pseudogene. This CDR3 is built from 15 residues. CDR3 in amino acids: CASSKEGDSYTEAFF. For the CDR3, the DNA is TGTGCCAGCAGCAAAGAGGGAGACTCTTACACTGAAGCTTTCTTT.

The V and J genes are TRBV19 and TRBJ1-1; TRBD1 matches 7 bases. This CDR3 region has 14 residues. Germline V gives CDR1 LNHDA, CDR2 SQIVND (reference sequence). Unmatched junction bases numbered 11, after V lost 9 bases and J lost 4 bases. The CDR3 DNA is TGTGCCAGCCTAGCGACAGGGCCCACCACTGAAGCTTTCTTT. Its protein product is CASLATGPTTEAFF.

The genes are TRBV28 and TRBJ2-2; tentative D call: TRBD2 (5 bases). The CDR3 contains 16 residues. Trimming cost V 1 base and J 4 bases, with 13 bases left between them. Germline CDR1 and CDR2: MDHEN and SYDVKM. The CDR3 here is CASSLFGLLSTGELFF. In DNA form, the CDR3 reads TGTGCCAGCAGTTTATTCGGACTTCTCAGCACCGGGGAGCTGTTTTTT.

The V and J genes are TRBV9 and TRBJ1-4, with 7 bases that match TRBD1. The trim removed 0 bases at V and 4 bases at J, leaving 6 bases unmatched. This CDR3 spans 16 amino acids. Germline V gene lookup returns CDR1 SGDLS and CDR2 YYNGEE. The DNA of the CDR3 is TGTGCCAGCAGCGTAGACAGGGGATTAGATAATGAAAAACTGTTTTTT. Translating it yields CASSVDRGLDNEKLFF.

V gene TRBV11-3 combines with J gene TRBJ2-3; 9 positions match TRBD2. The CDR3 runs to 17 residues. Unmatched junction bases numbered 7, after V lost 0 bases and J lost 3 bases. Germline V gene lookup returns CDR1 SGHNT and CDR2 YENEEA. The CDR3, as DNA: TGTGCCAGCAGCTTAGATTCTAGCGGGACCCAGACAGATACGCAGTATTTT. As protein: CASSLDSSGTQTDTQYF.

This chain links TRBV19 with TRBJ1-2; no definite D call. CDR1 and CDR2 (germline): LNHDA, SQIVND (reference sequence). The CDR3 covers 12 residues. Trimming shortened V by 1 base and J by 4 bases, and 4 bases separated the two germline ends. The DNA of the CDR3 is TGTGCCAGTAGTATAGCAGGCTATGGCTACACCTTC. This encodes CASSIAGYGYTF.

This chain uses TRBV5-4 with TRBJ2-3; TRBD2 matches 13 bases. The CDR3 is 18 residues long. CDR1 is SGHNT and CDR2 is YYREEE in the germline V gene (reference sequence). With V trimmed by 0 bases and J by 2 bases, 6 bases remained unmatched. The CDR3 sequence is CASSLGGLAGTTTDTQYF. For the CDR3, the DNA is TGTGCCAGCAGCTTGGGGGGACTAGCGGGAACGACCACAGATACGCAGTATTTT.

This sequence joins TRBV5-1 and TRBJ2-6; D is perhaps TRBD1 (5 bases). This CDR3 is built from 18 residues. From germline, CDR1 is SGHRS and CDR2 YFSETQ. Trimming took 3 bases from V and 0 from J, leaving 16 bases between them. CDR3 amino acids: CASSYWSTASSGANVLTF. In DNA form, the CDR3 reads TGCGCCAGCAGCTATTGGTCGACAGCTAGCTCTGGGGCCAACGTCCTGACTTTC.

This sequence joins TRBV4-1 and TRBJ2-5, with 14 bases aligning to TRBD2. V trimming: 4 bases; J trimming: 5 bases; junction bases outside the gene matches: 12. Per germline, CDR1 MGHRA and CDR2 YSYEKL. The CDR3 loop spans 18 amino acids. The CDR3 DNA sequence: TGCGCCAGCAGCCGGTCCGGGACTAGCGGGAGTGGGGGGGAGACCCAGTACTTC. This codes for CASSRSGTSGSGGETQYF.

There are a few counts of this clone. The V and J genes are TRBV5-6 and TRBJ2-1; 9 bases fit TRBD2. This CDR3 region has 15 residues. V was pared by 4 bases and J by 4 bases, with 6 bases of the junction left unmatched. CDR1 is SGHDT and CDR2 is YYEEEE in the germline V gene. CDR3 DNA sequence: TGTGCCAGCAGCGGGGGACTAGCCCCTTACAATGAGCAGTTCTTC. It specifies CASSGGLAPYNEQFF.

This clone was observed a few times. This chain joins TRBV30 and TRBJ1-4, with D unclear. CDR3 length: 12 residues. Trimming shortened V by 4 bases and J by 4 bases, and 7 bases separated the two germline ends. Per germline, CDR1 GTSNPN and CDR2 SVGIG (reference sequence). CDR3 amino acids: CAWKQNNEKLFF. The CDR3 coding sequence is TGTGCCTGGAAACAGAATAATGAAAAACTGTTTTTT.

This chain joins TRBV19 and TRBJ1-2, with 8 bases lining up with TRBD1. The CDR3 has 17 amino acids. Germline V gene data show CDR1 as LNHDA and CDR2 as SQIVND (reference sequence). V lost 3 bases to trimming and J lost 4 bases; unmatched junction nucleotides: 13. The CDR3 bases are TGTGCCAGTAGTATTAGTCAGGGGGCGCGTGGACTCTATGGCTACACCTTC. Encoded protein: CASSISQGARGLYGYTF.

The chain uses TRBV15 and TRBJ2-7; 11 bases map to TRBD2. V shed 0 bases, J shed 1 base, and the junction held 11 bases outside the gene matches. The CDR3 has 19 residues. Germline CDR1 reads LNHNV; CDR2 reads YYDKDF (reference sequence). The CDR3 protein is CATSRDVGTSGHSSYEQYF. CDR3 sequence (DNA): TGTGCCACCAGCAGAGATGTGGGGACTAGCGGCCATTCTTCCTACGAGCAGTACTTC.

The V and J genes are TRBV5-1 and TRBJ1-3, with a possible D match to TRBD1 (5 bases). This CDR3 has 19 residues. CDR1 and CDR2 (germline): SGHRS, YFSETQ. V lost 0 bases to trimming and J lost 4 bases, with 23 bases between them. Here the CDR3 DNA reads TGCGCCAGCAGCTTGGCCCTACAGGATAAGAGGAATTACGGAAACACCATATATTTT. It yields the protein CASSLALQDKRNYGNTIYF.

This clone has a handful of counts. The chain combines TRBV5-1 with TRBJ2-7; TRBD1 agrees at 8 bases. Germline V gene lookup returns CDR1 SGHRS and CDR2 YFSETQ. V gave up 5 bases and J gave up 3 bases; unmatched junction bases: 4. The CDR3 has 13 residues. The CDR3 bases are TGCGCCAGCAGGCGCACAGGGGGCTACGAGCAGTACTTC. The encoded protein is CASRRTGGYEQYF.

This chain connects TRBV15 to TRBJ1-2, with 7 bases matching TRBD1. This CDR3 is 15 amino acids long. Germline V gene data show CDR1 as LNHNV and CDR2 as YYDKDF (reference sequence). V shed 0 bases, J shed 3 bases, and the junction held 4 bases outside the gene matches. This chain's CDR3 is CATSRDWGQYYGYTF. The CDR3 nucleotides read TGTGCCACCAGCAGAGATTGGGGACAGTACTATGGCTACACCTTC.

V gene TRBV7-9 combines with J gene TRBJ2-3, with 11 bases matching TRBD2. Per the germline V gene, CDR1 is SEHNR and CDR2 is FQNEAQ (reference sequence). Trimming removed 2 bases from V and 2 bases from J; junction bases left unmatched: 3. The CDR3 extends over 16 amino acids. Here the CDR3 reads CASSLRLAGHTDTQYF. In DNA form, the CDR3 reads TGTGCCAGCAGCTTAAGACTAGCGGGGCACACAGATACGCAGTATTTT.

The chain couples TRBV6-9 to TRBJ1-5; a weak D match, TRBD1 (6 bases). Trimming pared 0 bases from V and 2 bases from J, leaving 11 bases between. CDR1 and CDR2 from the germline V gene are MNHGY and SVAAGI. This CDR3 has 16 residues. The CDR3 DNA reads TGTGCCAGCAGTTATTCATCCAGGGGTGGCAATCAGCCCCAGCATTTT. It translates to CASSYSSRGGNQPQHF.

This chain joins TRBV19 and TRBJ1-2; 8 positions agree with TRBD1. V lost 4 bases, J lost 0 bases, and 7 bases stayed unmatched. Germline CDR1 and CDR2: LNHDA and SQIVND (reference sequence). CDR3 size: 16 residues. CDR3 in DNA: TGTGCCAGTAGTAGGTACAGGGGGGAAGCTAACTATGGCTACACCTTC. It is translated as CASSRYRGEANYGYTF.

The chain combines TRBV5-1 with TRBJ2-7; D gene ambiguous. The CDR3 is 14 residues long. The V gene's germline CDR1 is SGHRS and CDR2 YFSETQ. V was shortened by 0 bases and J by 2 bases, with 9 bases between the two germline ends. Written as DNA, the CDR3 is TGCGCCAGCAGCTTGGATCAGGATACCTACGAGCAGTACTTC. Amino acids: CASSLDQDTYEQYF.